The clone carrying this T cell receptor beta chain came up many times. Its antigen remains unidentified. This record comes from a study of T cell repertoires in cytomegalovirus infection. Study at large: Public TCR beta signatures were indicative of both CMV infection and a matching HLA type.

The V gene's germline CDR1 is DFQATT and CDR2 SNEGSKA (reference sequence). The CDR3 runs 15 residues. Trimming took off 3 bases at V and 7 bases at J, with 16 bases between the two ends. Overall study findings and caveats: Pooled public TCR beta family frequency picked out CMV carriers with the relevant HLA. Clonotype analysis showed dominance of the ex vivo response by HLA-C-restricted CMV-specific TCR beta clonotypes.

TCRdb used MiXCR to reprocess the reads, holding one entry per CDR3 protein. The sample yields approximately 240,000 distinct CDR3 sequences, about 12% seen once. The source of this sequence is a human donor in good health (CMV status not recorded). Some clones in this sample may be carry-over from other donors' samples. Sequencing was done on a sample of PBMCs. The chain uses TRBV20-1 and TRBJ1-6; D call uncertain. CDR3 DNA: TGCAGTGCTAGCGGGAAGGTGAGAATGAATTCACCCCTCCACTTT. Residues: CSASGKVRMNSPLHF.